The next 18 T cell receptor beta chains were all read from a single sample in a study of blood T cell repertoires in COVID-19. Produced via immunoSEQ multiplex PCR; TCRdb's table is partial and in-frame only. The sample contains just over 300,000 clones, approximately 85% of which appear only once. What was sequenced was PBMCs or T cells enriched from blood (not recorded which). The source is a man aged 25-45 years who had recovered from COVID-19.

The chain joins TRBV18 to TRBJ1-1, with 7 bases identical to TRBD1. The germline gives CDR1 KGHSH, CDR2 LQKENI. V was pared by 1 base and J by 2 bases, with 7 bases of the junction left unmatched. The CDR3 consists of 16 residues. The CDR3 DNA reads TGTGCCAGCTCACCACTACAGGGGAAGGGTAACACTGAAGCTTTCTTT. The encoded protein is CASSPLQGKGNTEAFF.

Turning to this clone: The sample holds other DNA sequences that translate to the same CDR3. This sequence joins TRBV12-3 or TRBV12-4 and TRBJ1-2; 8 positions match TRBD1. After removal of 3 bases from V and 4 bases from J, the junction contained 1 base not matched to a gene. CDR3 length equals 13 residues. As DNA, the CDR3 is TGTGCCAGCAGTTTTACAGGGGGCTATGGCTACACCTTC. It yields the protein CASSFTGGYGYTF.

The gene calls are TRBV29-1 and TRBJ1-4, with TRBD1 matching over 7 bases. The V gene end was trimmed by 1 base and the J gene end by 7 bases; junction bases not matched to a gene: 6. Germline V gene sequence: CDR1 SQVTM, CDR2 ANQGSEA. CDR3 size: 14 residues. The CDR3 bases are TGCAGCGTTGAAGGGGGGACAGATCCTGAAAAACTGTTTTTT. It translates to CSVEGGTDPEKLFF.

In this sample, this clone turned up many times. The chain is built from TRBV7-9 and TRBJ2-1; possibly TRBD2 for D (5 bases). Trimming took off 0 bases at V and 15 bases at J, with 15 bases between the two ends. Per germline, CDR1 SEHNR and CDR2 FQNEAQ (reference sequence). The CDR3 length is 13 residues. The CDR3 nucleotides are TGTGCCAGCAGCTTAGCGGAGGAGGATAGTCGGTTCTTC. This sequence encodes CASSLAEEDSRFF.

This sequence joins TRBV18 and TRBJ2-7, with 7 bases fitting TRBD1. The germline CDR1 and CDR2 sequences are KGHSH and LQKENI. This CDR3 has 15 residues. V was pared by 2 bases and J by 7 bases, with 11 bases of the junction left unmatched. The CDR3 protein is CASSPSQGDQGEQYF. The CDR3 DNA sequence: TGTGCCAGCTCACCATCGCAGGGGGACCAGGGGGAGCAGTACTTC.

In this sample, this clone turned up a few times. This chain connects TRBV19 to TRBJ1-2, with D possibly being TRBD1 (6 bases). V dropped 5 bases and J dropped 5 bases, with 12 bases sitting between them. Germline loops: CDR1 LNHDA, CDR2 SQIVND (reference sequence). There are 13 residues in the CDR3. The CDR3 sequence is CASSRGQFYGYTF. In DNA form, the CDR3 reads TGTGCCAGTAGTCGCGGACAGTTTTATGGCTACACCTTC.

The chain links TRBV3-1 (or the pseudogene TRBV3-2) to TRBJ1-2; D perhaps matches TRBD1 (6 bases). The length of the CDR3 is 16 residues. Trimming pared 3 bases from V and 0 bases from J, leaving 14 bases between. Looked up from germline, CDR1 is LGHDT and CDR2 is YNNKEL (reference sequence). The CDR3 sequence is CASSQGGGQPNYGYTF. The CDR3 nucleotides read TGTGCCAGCAGCCAGGGAGGGGGGCAGCCTAACTATGGCTACACCTTC.

The chain couples TRBV6-5 to TRBJ1-4, with D uncertain. Germline V gene sequence: CDR1 MNHEY, CDR2 SVGAGI. V lost 2 bases to trimming and J lost 4 bases, with 14 bases between them. The CDR3 runs to 16 residues. As DNA, the CDR3 is TGTGCCAGCAGTTACGCTAGGCCCCTCCGTAATGAAAAACTGTTTTTT. This sequence encodes CASSYARPLRNEKLFF.

The chain links TRBV18 to TRBJ2-7; unclear D gene. The V gene's germline CDR1 is KGHSH and CDR2 LQKENI. V was clipped by 1 base and J by 7 bases, with 11 bases between them. The CDR3 totals 13 residues. CDR3 protein: CASSPLPQAEQYF. As DNA, the CDR3 is TGTGCCAGCTCACCACTCCCCCAGGCTGAGCAGTACTTC.

V gene TRBV9 combines with J gene TRBJ2-3, with 14 bases fitting TRBD2. The CDR3 is made up of 18 amino acids. V dropped 3 bases and J dropped 3; count of bases not matched to a gene: 9. The V gene's germline CDR1 is SGDLS and CDR2 YYNGEE. As DNA, the CDR3 is TGTGCCAGCAGCGCCCGACTAGCGGGGGGGCCGTCGACAGATACGCAGTATTTT. Translated, it gives CASSARLAGGPSTDTQYF.

The gene calls are TRBV5-5 and TRBJ1-1; D possibly corresponds to TRBD1 (5 bases). Trimming took 4 bases from V and 4 from J, leaving 17 bases between them. Per the germline V gene, CDR1 is SGHKS and CDR2 is YYEKEE (reference sequence). The CDR3 runs to 15 residues. The CDR3 DNA follows: TGTGCCAGCAGCCCGGGGGTGGGGATGATCACTGAAGCTTTCTTT. Translated: CASSPGVGMITEAFF. Complete variable domain (other parts from reference TRBV5-5 and TRBJ1-1): DAGVTQSPTHLIKTRGQQVTLRCSPISGHKSVSWYQQVLGQGPQFIFQYYEKEERGRGNFPDRFSARQFPNYSSELNVNALLLGDSALYLCASSPGVGMITEAFFGQGTRLTVV.

The gene calls are TRBV10-2 and TRBJ2-3; D may be TRBD1 (6 bases). CDR3 size: 17 residues. Trimming removed 0 bases at V and 0 bases at J, with 13 bases between. From germline, CDR1 is WSHSY and CDR2 SAAADI. DNA of the CDR3: TGCGCCAGCAGTGAGTCCGGACAGCGCCGAAGCACAGATACGCAGTATTTT. Translating it yields CASSESGQRRSTDTQYF.

The chain couples TRBV4-1 to TRBJ1-1; TRBD1 might be the D (5 bases). V dropped 4 bases and J dropped 3 bases, with 18 bases sitting between them. Germline V lookup: CDR1 MGHRA, CDR2 YSYEKL. The CDR3 spans 16 residues. The CDR3, as DNA: TGCGCCAGCAGCCCTCTGGGAACAGGCGGTGACACTGAAGCTTTCTTT. This sequence encodes CASSPLGTGGDTEAFF.

The rearrangement joins TRBV2 to TRBJ1-4, with no clear D. The germline V gene has CDR1 SNHLY and CDR2 FYNNEI. V lost 5 bases and J lost 0, with 10 bases in between. This CDR3 contains 15 residues. CDR3 sequence: CASSPELATNEKLFF. CDR3 bases: TGTGCCAGCAGTCCCGAGTTAGCAACTAATGAAAAACTGTTTTTT.

The rearrangement links TRBV4-1 to TRBJ1-1; possible D gene TRBD1, 6 bases. Germline assignment: CDR1 MGHRA and CDR2 YSYEKL. V lost 4 bases and J lost 7, with 22 bases in between. The CDR3 has 16 residues. The CDR3 bases are TGCGCCAGCAGCCCGGGGAGGGCAGCGGGACACTATGAAGCTTTCTTT. Translation gives CASSPGRAAGHYEAFF.

Remarks on this clone: The junction shows a germline mismatch at one end, possibly a read error. The genes are TRBV11-2 and TRBJ2-6; D gene unclear. CDR3 length: 13 residues. The germline gives CDR1 SGHAT, CDR2 FQNNGV. As DNA, the CDR3 is TGCGCCCCCACGAGCTCTGGGGCCAACGTCCTGACTTTC. It translates to CAPTSSGANVLTF.

V and J are TRBV10-3 and TRBJ1-1; 7 bases are shared with TRBD1. Germline V lookup: CDR1 ENHRY, CDR2 SYGVKD. The CDR3 spans 15 residues. J lost 1 base, V lost 6 bases, and 8 bases had no gene match. The CDR3 loop reads CAISAGGQGNTEAFF. As DNA, the CDR3 is TGTGCCATCAGCGCAGGGGGTCAGGGGAACACTGAAGCTTTCTTT.

The V call is TRBV5-5, the J call TRBJ2-1; perhaps TRBD1 as D (8 bases). Trimming cost V 4 bases and J 8 bases, with 19 bases left between them. Germline V CDR1 and CDR2: SGHKS, YYEKEE (reference sequence). This CDR3 is 15 amino acids long. The CDR3 DNA reads as TGTGCCAGCAGCATTAGGACAGGGAGGGTTCATGAGCAGTTCTTC. This gives the protein CASSIRTGRVHEQFF.